Sequencing of this TCR beta chain was carried out in a study of blood T cells in healthy people across ages. The CDR3 runs to 13 residues. V lost 3 bases, J lost 13 bases, and 4 bases stayed unmatched. From germline, CDR1 is KGHSH and CDR2 LQKENI. A J-beta primer mix and a sample-barcoded 5' primer were used in a second PCR of about 7 to 12 cycles. TCRdb fed the 5' RACE reads into MiXCR, producing one record per CDR3 protein. The repertoire includes around 780,000 distinct CDR3 sequences, approximately 53% of them detected once, and under 30% sits in the top ten. The gene calls are TRBV18 and TRBJ1-6; TRBD1 agrees at 9 bases. The TCR was taken from a man aged 35 to 55 in good health. The sample taken for sequencing was blood. The chain's CDR3 is CASSPGQGNPLHF. The CDR3 region has the DNA TGTGCCAGCTCACCGGGACAGGGTAACCCCCTCCACTTT.